These 30 T cell receptor beta chains came from one sample sequenced in a study of T cells in Graves' hyperthyroidism and ophthalmopathy. Amplified TCR beta CDR3 regions came from RNA transcripts. A set of HTBI primers served as the primers for a first-round RT-PCR of the TCR CDR3. TCRdb analysed the multiplex PCR reads with MiXCR anew, one entry per CDR3 protein. This sample has some 800,000 distinct CDR3 sequences, with 38% found just once. Material: blood. Source of these receptors: a man aged 18 to 29 with Graves' hyperthyroidism.

This clonotype was counted ten times or more. V and J are TRBV29-1 and TRBJ1-2, with D perhaps TRBD1 (6 bases). The V gene's germline CDR1 is SQVTM and CDR2 ANQGSEA. Trimming took 6 bases from V and 8 from J, leaving 19 bases between them. The CDR3 has 13 residues. As DNA, the CDR3 is TGCAGCGTCCCTACGGACAGAGGTAGCGGCTACACCTTC. It translates to CSVPTDRGSGYTF.

The chain carries TRBV4-1 and TRBJ1-5; no clear D. The CDR3 extends over 14 amino acids. The V gene lost 4 bases and the J gene lost 7 bases, with 14 bases spanning the gap. Germline assignment: CDR1 MGHRA and CDR2 YSYEKL. The CDR3 nucleotides are TGCGCCAGCAGCCGAAGGAACATCGACCAGCCCCAGCATTTT. This codes for CASSRRNIDQPQHF.

The chain combines TRBV10-3 with TRBJ2-2; 8 positions agree with TRBD1. CDR3 length equals 14 residues. CDR1 and CDR2 (germline): ENHRY, SYGVKD. V was clipped by 2 bases and J by 5 bases; unmatched bases: 1. DNA of the CDR3: TGTGCCATCAGTGAGGACAGGGGAACCGGGGAGCTGTTTTTT. Its protein is CAISEDRGTGELFF.

The rearrangement joins TRBV7-2 to TRBJ2-7; D remains unclear. Germline CDR1 is SGHTA and CDR2 is FQGNSA. V was cut by 1 base and J by 4 bases, with 11 bases left in between. The length of the CDR3 is 14 residues. DNA for the CDR3: TGTGCCAGCAGCTTAGGATCCCAGTTTTACGAGCAGTACTTC. Encoded protein: CASSLGSQFYEQYF.

This sequence joins TRBV7-2 and TRBJ2-7; 9 nucleotides line up with TRBD1. Germline loops: CDR1 SGHTA, CDR2 FQGNSA. The CDR3 sequence is 13 residues long. The DNA of the CDR3 is TGTGCTAGATCCCCGGGACAGGGAAACGAGCAGTACTTC. This gives the protein CARSPGQGNEQYF.

This clonotype was counted many times. The chain joins TRBV7-9 to TRBJ1-4, with D maybe TRBD1 (5 bases). This CDR3 comprises 12 residues. The germline CDR1 and CDR2 sequences are SEHNR and FQNEAQ (reference sequence). Trimming shortened V by 3 bases and J by 12 bases, and 11 bases separated the two germline ends. The CDR3 protein is CASSFDRRELFF. The CDR3 DNA reads as TGTGCCAGCAGCTTTGACAGAAGAGAACTGTTTTTT.

In regard to this clonotype: This may be a read error: a much more frequent sequence differs by one nucleotide. The chain recombines TRBV11-1 with TRBJ2-5; D possibly corresponds to TRBD2 (5 bases). In germline, CDR1 is SGHAT, CDR2 FQDESV (reference sequence). The CDR3 is made up of 15 amino acids. The CDR3 loop is CAGSLGRGWEETQYF. Here the CDR3 DNA reads TGTGCCGGCAGCTTAGGACGGGGTTGGGAAGAGACCCAGTACTTC.

The chain combines TRBV7-2 with TRBJ1-1, with D uncertain. The CDR3 spans 14 residues. The V and J ends lost 5 bases and 1 base respectively, with 11 bases between them. The germline CDR1 and CDR2 sequences are SGHTA and FQGNSA. The CDR3 loop is CASSAMPQNTEAFF. Here the CDR3 DNA reads TGTGCCAGCAGCGCTATGCCCCAGAACACTGAAGCTTTCTTT.

Turning to this clonotype: This may arise from a read error, as a much more abundant clone is one base away. The chain employs TRBV7-2 and TRBJ2-7; D might be TRBD1 or TRBD2, each matching 5 bases. Germline V gives CDR1 SGHTA, CDR2 FQGNSA. The V gene lost 2 bases and the J gene lost 8 bases, with 16 bases spanning the gap. The CDR3 extends over 14 amino acids. The CDR3 nucleotides read TGTGCCAGCAGCTTAACGGGTGGCTGGGACCAGCAGTACTTC. Protein product: CASSLTGGWDQQYF.

V and J are TRBV5-4 and TRBJ2-5; tentative D call: TRBD1 (7 bases). Germline CDR1 reads SGHNT; CDR2 reads YYREEE (reference sequence). V was shortened by 4 bases and J by 1 base, with 11 bases between the two germline ends. CDR3 size: 14 residues. DNA for the CDR3: TGTGCCAGCAGCGCGGGACAGAGCCAAGAGACCCAGTACTTC. As protein: CASSAGQSQETQYF.

This clonotype was seen at least ten times. The chain recombines TRBV18 with TRBJ1-5; D gene ambiguous. The CDR3 sequence is 14 residues long. The germline V and J ends were trimmed by 8 bases and 0 bases, with 11 bases remaining between them. Germline values: CDR1 KGHSH, CDR2 LQKENI. CDR3: CASSPEDSNQPQHF. In nucleotides, the CDR3 is TGTGCCAGCAGCCCGGAGGATAGCAATCAGCCCCAGCATTTT. Using reference TRBV18 and TRBJ1-5 for the parts outside the CDR3, the full variable domain is NAGVMQNPRHLVRRRGQEARLRCSPMKGHSHVYWYRQLPEEGLKFMVYLQKENIIDESGMPKERFSAEFPKEGPSILRIQQVVRGDSAAYFCASSPEDSNQPQHFGDGTRLSIL.

V gene TRBV2 combines with J gene TRBJ1-2; a possible D gene is TRBD1 (5 bases). The CDR3 runs to 13 residues. The V end was cut by 5 bases, the J end by 4 bases, with 11 bases between. Germline V CDR1 and CDR2: SNHLY, FYNNEI. CDR3 sequence reads: CASSSDGTYGYTF. DNA for the CDR3: TGTGCCAGCAGTTCCGACGGGACCTATGGCTACACCTTC.

This clonotype was detected a few times. The chain recombines TRBV12-3 or TRBV12-4 with TRBJ1-1; no clear D. This CDR3 contains 13 residues. With 0 bases removed from V and 6 bases from J, the gap between germline ends came to 8 bases. CDR3 protein: CASSLARKAEAFF. CDR3 DNA sequence: TGTGCCAGCAGTTTAGCGCGTAAGGCTGAAGCTTTCTTT.

The chain employs TRBV2 and TRBJ2-5, with 7 bases aligning to TRBD1. The CDR3 contains 15 residues. Per the germline V gene, CDR1 is SNHLY and CDR2 is FYNNEI. After removal of 5 bases from V and 5 bases from J, the junction contained 11 bases not matched to a gene. CDR3 sequence: CASSSPTGLAETQYF. The CDR3 coding sequence is TGTGCCAGCAGTTCGCCGACAGGGCTGGCGGAGACCCAGTACTTC.

As concerns this clonotype: The CDR3 ends on some other residue instead of the conserved phenylalanine or tryptophan, so this is likely a read error. The limits of the CDR3 on the DNA are not certain, so only TCRdb's listed CDR3 is given. The chain joins TRBV19 to TRBJ2-6; the table names TRBD1, a call not compared with the DNA. The CDR3 spans 12 residues, counting both ends. The germline V gene encodes CDR1 LNHDA and CDR2 SQIVND (reference sequence). The CDR3 sequence: CASSIGPAGGDT.

The chain uses TRBV2 and TRBJ2-2; D ambiguous. The CDR3 runs to 14 residues. The V and J ends lost 8 bases and 6 bases respectively, with 16 bases between them. Germline V gene sequence: CDR1 SNHLY, CDR2 FYNNEI. The DNA of the CDR3 is TGTGCCAGCGTCTCGGTAATGGAGTCCGGGGAGCTGTTTTTT. Translation gives CASVSVMESGELFF.

V usage is TRBV12-5 and J usage is TRBJ1-2; perhaps TRBD1 as D (6 bases). The ends were cut back, 0 bases at V and 0 bases at J, with 11 bases in the middle. The CDR3 has 16 residues. From germline, CDR1 is LGHNT and CDR2 FRNRAP. The CDR3 DNA sequence: TGTGCTAGTGGTTTGGTACTAGACAGGTCTAACTATGGCTACACCTTC. It specifies CASGLVLDRSNYGYTF.

The table lists this clonotype with a few counts. This chain joins TRBV2 and TRBJ1-2, with 9 bases lining up with TRBD1. Germline CDR1 and CDR2: SNHLY and FYNNEI. This CDR3 region has 14 residues. V trimming: 7 bases; J trimming: 4 bases; junction bases outside the gene matches: 7. CDR3 region: CASIPGQGSYGYTF. The CDR3 coding sequence is TGTGCCAGCATTCCGGGACAGGGAAGCTATGGCTACACCTTC.

The genes are TRBV2 and TRBJ1-1, with D perhaps TRBD1 (6 bases). Germline CDR1 reads SNHLY; CDR2 reads FYNNEI. The CDR3 sequence is 13 residues long. Trimming took 2 bases from V and 11 from J, leaving 15 bases between them. The CDR3 loop is CASSETGRSDAFF. The CDR3 DNA follows: TGTGCCAGCAGTGAAACAGGGCGATCGGATGCTTTCTTT.

J is TRBJ1-6 and V is TRBV7-3; 7 bases map to TRBD1. The CDR3 runs to 16 residues. Trimming cost V 5 bases and J 9 bases; bases outside gene matches: 13. Germline V CDR1 and CDR2: SGHTA, FQGTGA. The CDR3 sequence is CASSLQWTGGSSPLHF. As DNA, the CDR3 is TGTGCCAGCAGCCTTCAATGGACAGGTGGGAGTTCACCCCTCCACTTT.

A few counts support this clonotype. This sequence joins TRBV10-2 and TRBJ2-7, with TRBD2 matching 8 bases. V lost 2 bases to trimming and J lost 1 base; unmatched junction nucleotides: 1. Germline loops: CDR1 WSHSY, CDR2 SAAADI. There are 14 residues in the CDR3. The CDR3 DNA is TGCGCCAGCAGTGAGGCGGGGGGTTCCTACGAGCAGTACTTC. Translating gives CASSEAGGSYEQYF.

The chain employs TRBV24-1 and TRBJ2-2; TRBD1 matches at 8 bases. From germline, CDR1 is KGHDR and CDR2 SFDVKD. CDR3 length equals 15 residues. V shed 5 bases and J 1 base; nucleotides not matched to a gene: 2. The CDR3 is CATSARGLNTGELFF. The CDR3 coding sequence is TGTGCCACCAGTGCCAGGGGGCTGAACACCGGGGAGCTGTTTTTT.

This clonotype is a singleton in its sample. The chain is built from TRBV29-1 and TRBJ2-7; D remains ambiguous. V lost 8 bases, J lost 3 bases, and 14 bases lay in between. The CDR3 covers 12 residues. CDR1 is SQVTM, CDR2 ANQGSEA, per germline. The CDR3 sequence is CSLVGLGYEQYF. The CDR3 DNA is TGCAGCCTTGTGGGTTTAGGCTACGAGCAGTACTTC.

V is TRBV27 and J is TRBJ2-2, with D unresolved. This CDR3 is 13 amino acids long. The V end lost 6 bases, the J end lost 1 base, and 6 bases lay between the germline ends. Germline V gives CDR1 MNHEY, CDR2 SMNVEV (reference sequence). The CDR3 spells CASSGLNTGELFF. The CDR3 nucleotides are TGTGCCAGCAGCGGGCTGAACACCGGGGAGCTGTTTTTT.

Comments on this clonotype: The conserved closing phenylalanine or tryptophan is absent in this CDR3, likely reflecting a read error. No DNA is shown, since the ends of the CDR3 on it are uncertain; the CDR3 is the one TCRdb lists. The chain recombines TRBV7-6 with TRBJ2-5; no DNA check was done on the table's D call, TRBD1. The CDR3 is 10 residues long, ends included. Germline CDR1 and CDR2: SGHVS and FNYEAQ. This chain's CDR3 is CASSPGTGDS.

There are many counts of this clonotype. The chain carries TRBV5-1 and TRBJ2-7; D remains unclear. The CDR3 length is 14 residues. V was cut by 0 bases and J by 1 base, with 8 bases left in between. Germline values: CDR1 SGHRS, CDR2 YFSETQ. The DNA for the CDR3 is TGCGCCAGCAGCTTGGATCCGGGTTCCTACGAGCAGTACTTC. Amino acids: CASSLDPGSYEQYF. The whole variable domain, remainder taken from reference TRBV5-1 and TRBJ2-7, is KAGVTQTPRYLIKTRGQQVTLSCSPISGHRSVSWYQQTPGQGLQFLFEYFSETQRNKGNFPGRFSGRQFSNSRSEMNVSTLELGDSALYLCASSLDPGSYEQYFGPGTRLTVT.

In the case of this clonotype: As the CDR3 is not closed by the conserved phenylalanine or tryptophan, this likely results from a read error. No DNA is shown, since the ends of the CDR3 on it are uncertain; the CDR3 is the one TCRdb lists. The chain combines TRBV2 with TRBJ2-7. Germline V lookup: CDR1 SNHLY, CDR2 FYNNEI. Including both end residues, the CDR3 is 13 amino acids long. The chain's CDR3 is CASSSSEDQDREI.

The J gene is TRBJ1-1, the V gene TRBV6-2 or TRBV6-3; the D gene is possibly TRBD1 (6 bases). The CDR3 is 13 amino acids. The germline V and J ends were trimmed by 9 bases and 5 bases, with 16 bases remaining between them. The germline V gene encodes CDR1 MNHEY and CDR2 SVGEGT. CDR3 nucleotide sequence: TGTGCCAGTAATACCAACAGGGCAACTGAAGCTTTCTTT. It encodes CASNTNRATEAFF.

This clonotype was observed many times. The J gene is TRBJ2-7, the V gene TRBV7-2; tentatively, D is TRBD2 (6 bases). CDR3 length: 13 amino acids. V shed 8 bases and J shed 4 bases, with 15 bases lying between them. Per germline, CDR1 SGHTA and CDR2 FQGNSA. The CDR3, as DNA: TGTGCCAGCGGTGGGGGGTTTGGTTACGAGCAGTACTTC. Translated, it gives CASGGGFGYEQYF.

Written as DNA, the CDR3 is TGTGCCAGCAGAACCGGGACTAGGTCCTACGAGCAGTACTTC. Residues: CASRTGTRSYEQYF. This chain links TRBV6-5 with TRBJ2-7; 8 positions agree with TRBD2. CDR1 and CDR2 (germline): MNHEY, SVGAGI. V dropped 6 bases and J dropped 1; count of bases not matched to a gene: 5. The CDR3 spans 14 residues.